One and the same sample provided the 9 T cell receptor beta chains below, sequenced in a study of CD8+CD57+ T cells in acquired aplastic anemia. CDR3 and TCR beta VDJ profiling relied on a genomic DNA template. TCRdb processed the reads anew with MiXCR; each CDR3 protein has one entry. This table holds 350,000 to 450,000 distinct CDR3 sequences, around 68% found once. Material for sequencing was sorted CD4+, CD8+, or CD8+CD57+ T cells (not recorded which) from PBMCs. The receptors come from a human donor in good health, serving as a control.

Of note for this clonotype: The conserved phenylalanine or tryptophan normally closing the CDR3 is absent here, so this likely arose from a read error. Because the CDR3's place on the DNA is in doubt, the DNA is left out and the CDR3 is given as listed by TCRdb. The chain is built from TRBV9 and TRBJ1-2; the table's D gene call, TRBD1, was not cross checked with the DNA. The V gene's germline CDR1 is SGDLS and CDR2 YYNGEE. The CDR3 numbers 12 amino acids, ends counted. The CDR3 loop is CASSIATGGSST.

The V call is TRBV20-1, the J call TRBJ1-5, with 8 bases identical to TRBD1. This CDR3 comprises 14 residues. Germline V gene lookup returns CDR1 DFQATT and CDR2 SNEGSKA (reference sequence). With V trimmed by 7 bases and J by 7 bases, 12 bases remained unmatched. CDR3 DNA sequence: TGCAGTGTTTCCGGGGACAGGATCGCGCAGCCCCAGCATTTT. Translation: CSVSGDRIAQPQHF.

The chain is built from TRBV12-3 or TRBV12-4 and TRBJ1-1, with D perhaps matching TRBD1 (5 bases). V gave up 9 bases and J gave up 3 bases, with 20 bases separating them. The CDR3 length is 15 residues. The CDR3 nucleotides read TGTGCCAGTGGCTTGGTTTTGGGGCCAGACACTGAAGCTTTCTTT. Protein sequence: CASGLVLGPDTEAFF.

The table lists this clonotype with a few counts. Here the CDR3 reads CASSPQGPGGYTGELFF. For the CDR3, the DNA is TGTGCCAGCAGCCCTCAGGGACCGGGGGGTTACACCGGGGAGCTGTTTTTT. The V call is TRBV7-8, the J call TRBJ2-2; 7 nucleotides align to TRBD2. Germline trimming cut 5 bases from V and 3 bases from J; bases unmatched to any gene: 12. The CDR3 has 17 residues. Germline-derived CDR1 and CDR2 are SGHVS and FQNEAQ.

The chain is built from TRBV7-2 and TRBJ2-2; D gene uncertain. Trimming removed 4 bases at V and 6 bases at J, with 9 bases between. The germline V gene has CDR1 SGHTA and CDR2 FQGNSA. The CDR3 has 13 amino acids. The CDR3 protein is CASSCSNAGELFF. The CDR3 DNA follows: TGTGCCAGCAGCTGTTCCAACGCCGGGGAGCTGTTTTTT.

V gene TRBV29-1 combines with J gene TRBJ1-1; 9 bases are a match to TRBD1. The trim removed 7 bases at V and 4 bases at J, leaving 4 bases unmatched. Germline CDR1 and CDR2: SQVTM and ANQGSEA. The CDR3 has 12 amino acids. The CDR3 region has the DNA TGCAGCGCCTCGACAGGGGGCACTGAAGCTTTCTTT. Its translation is CSASTGGTEAFF. The full variable domain, completed using reference TRBV29-1 and TRBJ1-1, is SAVISQKPSRDICQRGTSLTIQCQVDSQVTMMFWYRQQPGQSLTLIATANQGSEATYESGFVIDKFPISRPNLTFSTLTVSNMSPEDSSIYLCSASTGGTEAFFGQGTRLTVV.

The CDR3 loop reads CASSKHTEDSPLHYF. In DNA, the CDR3 is TGTGCCAGCAGCAAACACACCGAGGATTCACCCCTCCACTACTTC. The gene calls are TRBV7-9 and TRBJ2-7; D is ambiguous. CDR1 is SEHNR and CDR2 is FQNEAQ in the germline V gene (reference sequence). The V and J ends lost 5 bases and 13 bases respectively, with 27 bases between them. CDR3 size: 15 residues.

The V gene is TRBV7-9, the J gene TRBJ2-7, with D hard to call. The CDR3 covers 14 residues. V lost 2 bases and J lost 2, with 10 bases in between. Germline CDR1 reads SEHNR; CDR2 reads FQNEAQ (reference sequence). CDR3 nucleotide sequence: TGTGCCAGCAGCTTATCAGCACTCCCCTACGAGCAGTACTTC. This codes for CASSLSALPYEQYF.

Turning to this clonotype: This may be a read error: a much more frequent sequence differs by one nucleotide. The gene calls are TRBV20-1 and TRBJ1-5; no clear D. V lost 3 bases and J lost 0, with 9 bases in between. The length of the CDR3 is 14 residues. From germline, CDR1 is DFQATT and CDR2 SNEGSKA (reference sequence). CDR3 DNA: TGCAGTGCTAGGAAGCTCCTTAGCAATCAGCCCCAGCATTTT. Translating gives CSARKLLSNQPQHF.